The next 17 T cell receptor beta chains were all read from a single sample in a study of CD4+ T cells in melanoma. The assay was immunoSEQ multiplex PCR, and TCRdb's table has in-frame clones only and misses some. The table lists about 22,000 clones, roughly 82% of them singletons. The sample consisted of cells from a culture (not recorded whether cultured in vitro). The receptors shown here come from a human donor with melanoma.

This clone has just one count. The V and J genes are TRBV6-5 and TRBJ2-3; D gene unclear. The CDR3 sequence is 15 residues long. V dropped 0 bases and J dropped 1 base, with 8 bases sitting between them. CDR1 MNHEY and CDR2 SVGAGI come from the germline V gene. The CDR3 region has the DNA TGTGCCAGCAGTTACTCGGGTTATGGCACAGATACGCAGTATTTT. Protein: CASSYSGYGTDTQYF.

The gene calls are TRBV18 and TRBJ2-2; the match to TRBD1 covers 8 bases. CDR1 and CDR2 (germline): KGHSH, LQKENI. With V trimmed by 4 bases and J by 0 bases, 4 bases remained unmatched. There are 16 residues in the CDR3. The CDR3 sequence: CASSRQGSPNTGELFF. The CDR3 nucleotides are TGTGCCAGCTCACGACAGGGGAGCCCGAACACCGGGGAGCTGTTTTTT.

This clone was counted a single time. This chain joins TRBV2 and TRBJ2-5; a weak D match, TRBD2 (5 bases). Trimming pared 7 bases from V and 4 bases from J, leaving 13 bases between. Germline assignment: CDR1 SNHLY and CDR2 FYNNEI. This CDR3 comprises 13 residues. CDR3 in DNA: TGTGCCAGCAACAGAGCTAGCCTAGAGACCCAGTACTTC. Translated, it gives CASNRASLETQYF.

This clone occurred a few times. This chain joins TRBV29-1 and TRBJ1-2, with 7 bases lining up with TRBD1. Germline CDR1 reads SQVTM; CDR2 reads ANQGSEA. CDR3 length equals 13 residues. The V segment lost 7 bases and the J segment 4 bases; nucleotides outside the gene matches: 9. The CDR3 DNA follows: TGCAGCGCTGACAGGGAGGGGCCCTATGGCTACACCTTC. It translates to CSADREGPYGYTF.

A single count supports this clone. The genes are TRBV5-6 and TRBJ1-2; D is undetermined. The CDR3 sequence is 12 residues long. Germline V lookup: CDR1 SGHDT, CDR2 YYEEEE. V lost 1 base and J 8 bases, leaving 9 bases between the germline ends. The CDR3 DNA is TGTGCCAGCAGCTTGTTTACCAGCGGCTACACCTTC. Its protein is CASSLFTSGYTF. Full variable domain (remainder filled in from reference TRBV5-6 and TRBJ1-2): DAGVTQSPTHLIKTRGQQVTLRCSPKSGHDTVSWYQQALGQGPQFIFQYYEEEERQRGNFPDRFSGHQFPNYSSELNVNALLLGDSALYLCASSLFTSGYTFGSGTRLTVV.

The V call is TRBV19, the J call TRBJ1-4, with D tentatively TRBD1 (6 bases). This CDR3 spans 15 amino acids. Germline CDR1 is LNHDA and CDR2 is SQIVND (reference sequence). Trimming pared 2 bases from V and 3 bases from J, leaving 10 bases between. CDR3 sequence (DNA): TGTGCCAGTAGTATAACAGGGCGCCCTAATGAAAAACTGTTTTTT. Translating it yields CASSITGRPNEKLFF.

The genes are TRBV7-6 and TRBJ1-4; D not resolved. CDR3 size: 18 residues. V lost 5 bases to trimming and J lost 8 bases, with 27 bases between them. In germline, CDR1 is SGHVS, CDR2 FNYEAQ. CDR3 region: CASSLGPKPILPLEKLFF. For the CDR3, the DNA is TGTGCCAGCAGCCTCGGACCCAAACCAATCCTCCCTTTGGAAAAACTGTTTTTT. The variable domain in full, completed from reference TRBV7-6 and TRBJ1-4, reads GAGVSQSPRYKVTKRGQDVALRCDPISGHVSLYWYRQALGQGPEFLTYFNYEAQQDKSGLPNDRFSAERPEGSISTLTIQRTEQRDSAMYRCASSLGPKPILPLEKLFFGSGTQLSVL.

The DNA of the CDR3 is TGTGCCAGCAGCGAGGGGGTTCTCTTGTCCTACGAGCAGTACTTC. Its translation is CASSEGVLLSYEQYF. This chain joins TRBV5-4 and TRBJ2-7; tentatively, D is TRBD1 (6 bases). The CDR3 consists of 15 residues. V was trimmed by 4 bases and J by 1 base, leaving 15 bases between them. CDR1 is SGHNT, CDR2 YYREEE, per germline (reference sequence).

This clone was seen more than once but under ten times. The chain combines TRBV2 with TRBJ2-4; no clear D gene. In germline, CDR1 is SNHLY, CDR2 FYNNEI. The V end was cut by 7 bases, the J end by 6 bases, with 13 bases between. CDR3 length: 13 amino acids. The CDR3 sequence: CASMAGPGNIQYF. CDR3 DNA sequence: TGTGCCAGCATGGCCGGACCGGGAAACATTCAGTACTTC. Variable domain in full (rest from reference TRBV2 and TRBJ2-4): EPEVTQTPSHQVTQMGQEVILRCVPISNHLYFYWYRQILGQKVEFLVSFYNNEISEKSEIFDDQFSVERPDGSNFTLKIRSTKLEDSAMYFCASMAGPGNIQYFGAGTRLSVL.

The chain is built from TRBV21-1 and TRBJ2-3. TRBV21-1 is an annotated pseudogene. The CDR3 totals 16 residues. This CDR3 is CASSKERTLTPDTQYF. The CDR3 nucleotides are TGTGCCAGCAGCAAAGAGAGGACCTTAACCCCAGATACGCAGTATTTT.

The J gene is TRBJ2-7, the V gene TRBV27; D is uncertain. Trimming took 4 bases from V and 4 from J, leaving 11 bases between them. Germline V lookup: CDR1 MNHEY, CDR2 SMNVEV (reference sequence). There are 13 residues in the CDR3. The CDR3 DNA sequence: TGTGCCAGCAGTTCAATACCCCCTTACGAGCAGTACTTC. Translating it yields CASSSIPPYEQYF.

V is TRBV29-1 and J is TRBJ1-1; no clear D gene. CDR1 and CDR2 from the germline V gene are SQVTM and ANQGSEA. V lost 0 bases, J lost 1 base, and 9 bases lay in between. This CDR3 spans 14 amino acids. CDR3 region: CSVEDRGQNTEAFF. CDR3 in DNA: TGCAGCGTTGAAGATCGTGGGCAGAACACTGAAGCTTTCTTT.

About this clone: Mismatch with germline at one junction end may stem from a read error. This rearrangement joins TRBV7-7 to TRBJ1-4, with D unclear. Germline CDR1 is SSHAT and CDR2 is FNYEAQ (reference sequence). This CDR3 has 16 amino acids. DNA of the CDR3: TGTGCTAGCAGCTTAATTCCGGGTTCCACTAATGAAAAACTGTTTTTT. Translated, it gives CASSLIPGSTNEKLFF.

The chain is built from TRBV29-1 and TRBJ1-1; a weak D match, TRBD1 (5 bases). This CDR3 is built from 14 residues. V shed 0 bases and J shed 1 base, with 9 bases lying between them. Germline assignment: CDR1 SQVTM and CDR2 ANQGSEA. The CDR3 coding sequence is TGCAGCGTTGAAGAAGATGGGGGGAACACTGAAGCTTTCTTT. Amino acid sequence: CSVEEDGGNTEAFF.

This chain connects TRBV6-1 to TRBJ2-7; D call uncertain. The germline V and J ends were trimmed by 3 bases and 2 bases, with 11 bases remaining between them. The CDR3 extends over 14 amino acids. Germline V gene lookup returns CDR1 MNHNS and CDR2 SASEGT. CDR3 sequence: CASSDLGYAYEQYF. For the CDR3, the DNA is TGTGCCAGCAGTGATCTGGGGTACGCCTACGAGCAGTACTTC.

This sequence joins TRBV11-2 and TRBJ1-2, with D hard to call. This CDR3 has 11 residues. Trimming cost V 5 bases and J 4 bases, with 5 bases left between them. The germline V gene has CDR1 SGHAT and CDR2 FQNNGV. CDR3 in amino acids: CASSRGYGYTF. The CDR3 nucleotides read TGTGCCAGCAGCCGAGGCTATGGCTACACCTTC.

The chain recombines TRBV9 with TRBJ1-5; D is perhaps TRBD1 (6 bases). V shed 4 bases and J shed 4 bases, with 27 bases lying between them. The CDR3 sequence is 19 residues long. CDR1 is SGDLS and CDR2 is YYNGEE in the germline V gene. Here the CDR3 reads CASSIPGPYREPKNQPQHF. The CDR3 bases are TGTGCCAGCAGCATCCCAGGCCCCTACAGGGAACCAAAAAATCAGCCCCAGCATTTT.